Listed below are T cell receptor beta chains from one sample, sequenced in a study of shared clonotypes between healthy human individuals. Sequenced by immunoSEQ multiplex PCR; TCRdb stores in-frame clones only, minus some. The data contain approximately 740,000 clones, around two thirds of them seen just once; the ten biggest clones take up more than 1.5%. Sample: memory CD4+ T cells sorted from blood. Every receptor here comes from a woman in her twenties or thirties in good health. CDR3s include the opening cysteine and the closing phenylalanine or tryptophan. The D gene is left open where the match is weak. Some rows mark clone size as missing; the rest say once, few, many or name a class of expanded clone.

TRBJ2-1,once,TRBD1,TRBV5-1,TGCGCCAGCAGCCAAACGACAGGGGGCAGAGAGCAGTTCTTC,CASSQTTGGREQFF
TRBJ2-2,few,TRBD1,TRBV6-1,TGTGCCAGCAGGACTGGGACAGGGAACACCGGGGAGCTGTTTTTT,CASRTGTGNTGELFF
TRBJ1-2,.,TRBD1,TRBV6-6,TGTGCCAGCAGTTTCAAGCCAGACAGGGACTATGGCTACACCTTC,CASSFKPDRDYGYTF
TRBJ1-1,.,.,TRBV7-3,TGTGCCAGCAGCTTACTTATGAACACTGAAGCTTTCTTT,CASSLLMNTEAFF
TRBJ2-7,many,TRBD2,TRBV11-3,TGTGCCAGCAGCGCGACGGGAGGAGGTTTGGACGAGCAGTACTTC,CASSATGGGLDEQYF
TRBJ1-5,.,.,TRBV28,TGTGCCAGCAGTTTTGGCTCCGGCAATCAGCCCCAGCATTTT,CASSFGSGNQPQHF
TRBJ2-3,.,TRBD2,TRBV4-1,TGCGCCAGCAGCCGGAGGGGAGCGGGAGACAGTATTGGTACAGATACGCAGTATTTT,CASSRRGAGDSIGTDTQYF
TRBJ2-2,.,.,TRBV7-2,TGTGCCAGCAGCTCCAGGGCTTCCGGCACCGGGGAGCTGTTTTTT,CASSSRASGTGELFF
TRBJ1-2,.,TRBD1,TRBV7-9,TGTGCCAGCAGCGCTGGGACAGGGAATGGCTACACCTTC,CASSAGTGNGYTF
TRBJ1-3,.,.,TRBV15,TGTGCCACCAGCAGGGAGACCGCGGGTTCTGGAAACACCATATATTTT,CATSRETAGSGNTIYF
TRBJ1-5,.,.,TRBV4-2,TGTGCCAGCAGCCAATATTTCGAGGGAAACAATCAGCCCCAGCATTTT,CASSQYFEGNNQPQHF
TRBJ2-7,.,.,TRBV19,TGTGCCAGAAGACCGGGACACTCCTACGAGCAGTACTTC,CARRPGHSYEQYF
TRBJ2-2,few,.,TRBV25-1,TGTGCCAGCAGTGAAATCGGGCGGGGGGAGCTGTTTTTT,CASSEIGRGELFF
TRBJ2-5,.,.,TRBV7-9,TGTGCCAGCAGCTTATTGTCCCGAGGAGAGACCCAGTACTTC,CASSLLSRGETQYF
TRBJ1-5,few,TRBD1,TRBV2,TGTGCCAGCACAGGGGGAGGTGGGCCCCAGCATTTT,CASTGGGGPQHF
TRBJ1-4,once,.,TRBV28,TGTGCCAGCAGTTTAGCTTCCCGGGCCGCTAATGAAAAACTGTTTTTT,CASSLASRAANEKLFF
TRBJ2-3,.,TRBD2,TRBV4-2,TGTGCCAGCAGCCAAGATGTATCGGGACTAGGCACAGATACGCAGTATTTT,CASSQDVSGLGTDTQYF
TRBJ2-2,.,.,TRBV5-1,TGCGCCAGCAGCCAGGGAACACGCGGGGAGCTGTTTTTT,CASSQGTRGELFF
TRBJ2-2,.,.,TRBV30,TGTGCCTGGAGCCTAAAGGCTAGAGATACCGGGGAGCTGTTTTTT,CAWSLKARDTGELFF
TRBJ2-7,.,TRBD1,TRBV29-1,TGCAGCGTGGCGGACAGGGATCGAGAGCAGTACTTC,CSVADRDREQYF
TRBJ1-1,.,.,TRBV28,TGTGCCAGCAGCCGTCAGTCAGACCTGAGATACACTGAAGCTTTCTTT,CASSRQSDLRYTEAFF
TRBJ2-7,.,TRBD1,TRBV6-4,TGTGCCAGCAGCAAAGAACCGGGACAGGGTGCCTACGAGCAGTACTTC,CASSKEPGQGAYEQYF
TRBJ1-4,few,.,TRBV7-8,TGTGCCAGCAGCTTAAACAGCAGGGGTGCAAATGAAAAACTGTTTTTT,CASSLNSRGANEKLFF
TRBJ2-3,.,TRBD2,TRBV5-1,TGCGCCAGCTGCACTAGCGGGAGTTTTGCAGATACGCAGTATTTT,CASCTSGSFADTQYF
TRBJ2-1,.,.,TRBV19,TGTGCCAGTAGTATAAACGGGGGCGTCTACAATGAGCAGTTCTTC,CASSINGGVYNEQFF
TRBJ2-5,few,.,TRBV11-2,TGTGCCAGCAGTTTTCCCCCCTGGGAGACCCAGTACTTC,CASSFPPWETQYF
TRBJ2-1,once,TRBD1,TRBV5-4,TGTGCCAGCAGCTTGGGACAGGGGGTCTACAATGAGCAGTTCTTC,CASSLGQGVYNEQFF
TRBJ2-1,.,TRBD2,TRBV29-1,TGCAGCGTCGCCCCTAGCGGAAGATACAATGAGCAGTTCTTC,CSVAPSGRYNEQFF
TRBJ2-7,.,.,TRBV6-5,TGTGCCAGCAGTTCGCCCCAGGGTTACGAGCAGTACTTC,CASSSPQGYEQYF
TRBJ2-3,.,.,TRBV27,TGTGCCAGCAGTTCCCAGAGGAATACGCAGTATTTT,CASSSQRNTQYF
TRBJ2-2,.,TRBD2,TRBV18,TGTGCCAGCTCACCAAAAATAGCGGGAGCAGGGACCGGGGAGCTGTTTTTT,CASSPKIAGAGTGELFF
TRBJ1-4,.,.,TRBV28,TGTGCCAGCCAGCGTGTTATAGGAAAACTGTTTTTT,CASQRVIGKLFF
TRBJ2-7,.,.,TRBV5-8,TGTGCCAGCAGCTTAACATGGGGGACCTCCTACGAGCAGTACTTC,CASSLTWGTSYEQYF
TRBJ1-4,.,.,TRBV4-2,TGTGCCAGCGGAGGGGGGCAATGGGAAAAACTGTTTTTT,CASGGGQWEKLFF